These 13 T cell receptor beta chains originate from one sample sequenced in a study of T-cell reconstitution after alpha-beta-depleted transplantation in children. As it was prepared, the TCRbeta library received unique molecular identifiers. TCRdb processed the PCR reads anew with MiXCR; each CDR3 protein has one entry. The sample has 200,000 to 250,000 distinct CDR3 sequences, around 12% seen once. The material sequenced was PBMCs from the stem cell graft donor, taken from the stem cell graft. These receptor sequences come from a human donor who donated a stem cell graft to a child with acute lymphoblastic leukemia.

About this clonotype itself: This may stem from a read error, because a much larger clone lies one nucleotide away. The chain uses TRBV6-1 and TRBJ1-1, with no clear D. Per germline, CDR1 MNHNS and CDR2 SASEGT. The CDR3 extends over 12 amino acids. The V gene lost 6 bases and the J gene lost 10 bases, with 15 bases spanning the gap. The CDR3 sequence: CASRGARAVAFF. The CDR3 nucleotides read TGTGCCAGCAGGGGTGCCCGCGCTGTAGCTTTCTTT.

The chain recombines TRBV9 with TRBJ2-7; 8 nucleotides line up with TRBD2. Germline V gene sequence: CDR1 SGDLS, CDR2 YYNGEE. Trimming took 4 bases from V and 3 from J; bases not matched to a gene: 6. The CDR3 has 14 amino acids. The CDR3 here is CASSPLSGNYEQYF. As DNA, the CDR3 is TGTGCCAGCAGCCCCCTTAGCGGGAACTACGAGCAGTACTTC.

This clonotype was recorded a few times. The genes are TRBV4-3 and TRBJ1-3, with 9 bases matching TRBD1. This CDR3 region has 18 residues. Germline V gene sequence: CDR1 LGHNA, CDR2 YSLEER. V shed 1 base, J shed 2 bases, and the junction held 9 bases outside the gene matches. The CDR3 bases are TGCGCCAGCAGCCAAGGTACAGGGGGCGAAGTGACTGGAAACACCATATATTTT. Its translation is CASSQGTGGEVTGNTIYF.

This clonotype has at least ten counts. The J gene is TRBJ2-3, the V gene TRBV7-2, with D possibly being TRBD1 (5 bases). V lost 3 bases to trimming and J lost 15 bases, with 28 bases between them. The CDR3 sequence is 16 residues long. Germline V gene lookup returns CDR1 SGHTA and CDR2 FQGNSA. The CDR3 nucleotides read TGTGCCAGCAGCTTGAGAGTCAGCATCCGGGCCTCAAGGGGATATTTT. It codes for CASSLRVSIRASRGYF.

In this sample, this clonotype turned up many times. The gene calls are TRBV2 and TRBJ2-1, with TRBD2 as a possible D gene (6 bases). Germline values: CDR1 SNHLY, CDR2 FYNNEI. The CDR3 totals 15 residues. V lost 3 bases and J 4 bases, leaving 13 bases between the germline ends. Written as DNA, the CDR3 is TGTGCCAGCAGTGATGGGGGAGGCGGGTACAATGAGCAGTTCTTC. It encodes CASSDGGGGYNEQFF.

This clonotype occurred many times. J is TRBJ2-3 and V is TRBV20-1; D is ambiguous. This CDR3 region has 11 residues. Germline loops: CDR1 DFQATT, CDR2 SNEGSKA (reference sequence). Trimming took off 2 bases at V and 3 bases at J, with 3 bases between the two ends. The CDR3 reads CSARITDTQYF. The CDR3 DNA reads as TGCAGTGCTAGAATAACAGATACGCAGTATTTT.

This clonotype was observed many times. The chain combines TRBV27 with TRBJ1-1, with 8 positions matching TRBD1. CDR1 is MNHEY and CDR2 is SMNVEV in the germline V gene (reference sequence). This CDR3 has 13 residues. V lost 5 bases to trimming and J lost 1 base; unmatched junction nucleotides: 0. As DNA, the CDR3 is TGTGCCAGCAGTGGACAGGGGAACACTGAAGCTTTCTTT. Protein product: CASSGQGNTEAFF.

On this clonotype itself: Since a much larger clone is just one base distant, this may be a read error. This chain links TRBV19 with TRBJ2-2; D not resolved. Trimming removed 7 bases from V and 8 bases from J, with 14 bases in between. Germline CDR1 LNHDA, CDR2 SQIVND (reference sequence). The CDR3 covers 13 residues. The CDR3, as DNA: TGTGCCAGTACATTGGTCAGGAGAGGGGAGCTGTTTTTT. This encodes CASTLVRRGELFF.

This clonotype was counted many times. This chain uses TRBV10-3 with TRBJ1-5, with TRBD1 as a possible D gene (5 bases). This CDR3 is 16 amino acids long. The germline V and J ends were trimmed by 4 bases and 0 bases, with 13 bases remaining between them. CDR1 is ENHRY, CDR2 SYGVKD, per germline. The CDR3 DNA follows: TGTGCCATCAGTGCGGGGCAGGTGGATAGCAATCAGCCCCAGCATTTT. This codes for CAISAGQVDSNQPQHF.

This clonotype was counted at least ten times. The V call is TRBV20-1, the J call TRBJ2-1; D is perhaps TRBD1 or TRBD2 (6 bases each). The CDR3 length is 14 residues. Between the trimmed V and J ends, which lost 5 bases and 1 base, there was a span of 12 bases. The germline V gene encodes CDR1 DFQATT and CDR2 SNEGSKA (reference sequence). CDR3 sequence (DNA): TGCAGTGCTGGGGGGCGGTTTTCCTACAATGAGCAGTTCTTC. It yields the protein CSAGGRFSYNEQFF.

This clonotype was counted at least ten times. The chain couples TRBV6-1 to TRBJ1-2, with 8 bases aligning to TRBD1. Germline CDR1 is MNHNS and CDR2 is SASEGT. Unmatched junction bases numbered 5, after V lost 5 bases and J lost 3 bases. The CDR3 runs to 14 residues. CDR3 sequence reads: CASSPGGADYGYTF. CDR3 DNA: TGTGCCAGCAGTCCAGGGGGCGCGGACTATGGCTACACCTTC.

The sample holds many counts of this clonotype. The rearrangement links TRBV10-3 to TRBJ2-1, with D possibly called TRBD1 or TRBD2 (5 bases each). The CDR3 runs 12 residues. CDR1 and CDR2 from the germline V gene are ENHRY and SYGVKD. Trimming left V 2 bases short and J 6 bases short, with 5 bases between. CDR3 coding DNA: TGTGCCATCAGTGAGGGGGGCAATGAGCAGTTCTTC. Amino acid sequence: CAISEGGNEQFF.

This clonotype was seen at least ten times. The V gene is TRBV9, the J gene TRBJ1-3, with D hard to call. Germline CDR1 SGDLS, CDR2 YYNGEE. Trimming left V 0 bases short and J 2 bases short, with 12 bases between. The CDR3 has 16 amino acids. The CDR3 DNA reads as TGTGCCAGCAGCGTAGACGTGGGAGCAACTGGAAACACCATATATTTT. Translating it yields CASSVDVGATGNTIYF.